This is a list of T cell receptor beta chains from one sample in a study of T-cell memory formation after mild COVID-19. From the 5' RACE reads, TCRdb called clonotypes with MiXCR, one entry per CDR3 protein. In the table there are more than 75,000 distinct CDR3 sequences, 11% to 15% of which are singletons. Sequencing was performed on PBMCs or a T cell subset sorted from them (not recorded which). Receptors were obtained from an adult woman who had mild COVID-19 (a few samples of this study predate the infection). Cell type and time point are not known. Each CDR3 is given with its conserved first and last residue. Each record gives: CDR3 protein, V gene, clone size, J gene. A clone size is listed for some rows: how often the clone was seen (once, few, many), or a class if it is expanded.

CDR3: CASSLTGGRETQYF
V: TRBV7-2
size: many
J: TRBJ2-5

CDR3: CASSVNRGQETQYF
V: TRBV7-7
size: few
J: TRBJ2-5

CDR3: CASSDPTGGTYEQYF
V: TRBV13
size: .
J: TRBJ2-7

CDR3: CASSHGLAAYEQYF
V: TRBV6-6
size: few
J: TRBJ2-7

CDR3: CASSQELGLPGTDTQYF
V: TRBV4-2
size: many
J: TRBJ2-3

CDR3: CASSTDRGNEQYF
V: TRBV14
size: .
J: TRBJ2-7

CDR3: CADKAGDGYEQYF
V: TRBV6-4
size: many
J: TRBJ2-7

CDR3: CASSLGSGDTQYF
V: TRBV5-5
size: few
J: TRBJ2-3

CDR3: CASSLRDTTDTQYF
V: TRBV7-9
size: .
J: TRBJ2-3

CDR3: CSATSTDTQYF
V: TRBV20-1
size: many
J: TRBJ2-3

CDR3: CARSLAGRTDTQYF
V: TRBV30
size: .
J: TRBJ2-3

CDR3: CASSQTTIAGTGELFF
V: TRBV4-1
size: once
J: TRBJ2-2

CDR3: CASSFGLAGRSSTDTQYF
V: TRBV5-4
size: .
J: TRBJ2-3

CDR3: CSATGGSYNEQFF
V: TRBV29-1
size: .
J: TRBJ2-1

CDR3: CASSVEGDSNQPQHF
V: TRBV9
size: .
J: TRBJ1-5

CDR3: CASSQDGQYNEQFF
V: TRBV4-3
size: .
J: TRBJ2-1

CDR3: CSVRTRQPPFF
V: TRBV20-1
size: many
J: TRBJ2-1

CDR3: CSVEGGGGRRTEAFF
V: TRBV29-1
size: .
J: TRBJ1-1

CDR3: CSAREGPAPLQETQYF
V: TRBV20-1
size: .
J: TRBJ2-5

CDR3: CASSFLAGALEQFF
V: TRBV12-3/TRBV12-4
size: few
J: TRBJ2-1

CDR3: CASSSLRGGYNSPLHF
V: TRBV7-9
size: few
J: TRBJ1-6

CDR3: CASSVGVTSTNEQFF
V: TRBV9
size: .
J: TRBJ2-1

CDR3: CATGPGQLETQYF
V: TRBV24-1
size: .
J: TRBJ2-5

CDR3: CASRPVQGGDEKLFF
V: TRBV7-9
size: few
J: TRBJ1-4

CDR3: CASSSPQDRYEQYF
V: TRBV5-6
size: few
J: TRBJ2-7

CDR3: CSVGDSQNIQYF
V: TRBV29-1
size: few
J: TRBJ2-4

CDR3: CAWGQGAAGELFF
V: TRBV30
size: few
J: TRBJ2-2

CDR3: CASSFSGQGGTQYF
V: TRBV13
size: few
J: TRBJ2-5